One and the same sample provided the 9 T cell receptor beta chains below, sequenced in a study of T-cell reconstitution after alpha-beta-depleted transplantation in children (TCRdb year 2016). The library came from PCR. Sequenced on an Illumina HiSeq 2500. Molecular barcoding was employed in the preparation of TCR libraries, with unique molecular identifiers being used to normalize TCRbeta repertoire quantification. Starting from the raw public reads, TCRdb applied fastp trimming at Q25, assembled clones with MiXCR and retained in-frame beta chains. Rows merge per CDR3 protein into single entries with the most common DNA and genes. The sample profile shows some 600,000 distinct CDR3 sequences; 13% of them were found once. The top ten hold roughly 2.3% of the sample. The treatment or condition label, as the study defines it: allogeneic hematopoietic cell transplantation with graft depleted of TCRalphabeta T cells and CD19 B cells.

This sample comprised PBMCs, mostly from graft donor cells, obtained 360 days after TCRalphabeta/CD19-depleted stem cell transplant. The receptors derive from a male patient younger than 18 who had a stem cell transplant for acute myeloid leukemia, so the T cells may come from the graft donor.

This chain connects TRBV29-1 to TRBJ2-6; no reliable D call. The germline CDR1 and CDR2 sequences are SQVTM and ANQGSEA. The CDR3 runs 12 residues. V was cut by 3 bases and J by 2 bases, with 2 bases left in between. Written as DNA, the CDR3 is TGCAGCGTTGATCCTGGGGCCAACGTCCTGACTTTC. As protein: CSVDPGANVLTF. Full variable domain (missing parts from reference TRBV29-1 and TRBJ2-6): SAVISQKPSRDICQRGTSLTIQCQVDSQVTMMFWYRQQPGQSLTLIATANQGSEATYESGFVIDKFPISRPNLTFSTLTVSNMSPEDSSIYLCSVDPGANVLTFGAGSRLTVL.

The rearrangement joins TRBV28 to TRBJ2-7; tentatively, D is TRBD1 (6 bases). Per germline, CDR1 MDHEN and CDR2 SYDVKM. V lost 5 bases to trimming and J lost 2 bases, with 10 bases between them. This CDR3 contains 13 residues. CDR3 protein: CASSQGHPYEQYV. The CDR3, as DNA: TGTGCCAGCAGTCAGGGACACCCCTACGAGCAGTACGTC.

This clonotype appeared many times. V gene TRBV20-1 combines with J gene TRBJ2-3, with D unresolved. Trimming cost V 5 bases and J 1 base, with 19 bases left between them. CDR1 and CDR2 from the germline V gene are DFQATT and SNEGSKA (reference sequence). The CDR3 totals 16 residues. CDR3 loop: CSAPRVVSGGTDTQYF. CDR3 DNA sequence: TGCAGTGCTCCTAGGGTCGTTTCGGGTGGCACAGATACGCAGTATTTT.

The DNA of the CDR3 is TGTGCCAGCATCCAGGGCGCTAGCGGGAGATACGAGCAGTACTTC. This sequence encodes CASIQGASGRYEQYF. The J gene is TRBJ2-7, the V gene TRBV6-1; 10 bases map to TRBD2. CDR1 MNHNS and CDR2 SASEGT come from the germline V gene. The J segment lost 4 bases and the V segment lost 7 bases, leaving 10 bases of the junction unmatched. CDR3 length: 15 amino acids.

This chain uses TRBV29-1 with TRBJ2-7; weak D call: TRBD2 (6 bases). Germline V CDR1 and CDR2: SQVTM, ANQGSEA. This CDR3 comprises 10 residues. Trimming shortened V by 5 bases and J by 7 bases, and 9 bases separated the two germline ends. The CDR3 DNA sequence: TGCAGCGTTTCTGGGGGGGAGCAGTACTTC. Amino acids: CSVSGGEQYF.

CDR3 sequence (DNA): TGTGCCAGCACCGCGACTAGCGGGAGAGGGGGTGAGCAGTTCTTC. Protein product: CASTATSGRGGEQFF. This chain connects TRBV7-2 to TRBJ2-1; 12 nucleotides agree with TRBD2. Germline CDR1 and CDR2: SGHTA and FQGNSA. V lost 7 bases to trimming and J lost 9 bases; unmatched junction nucleotides: 10. The CDR3 is 15 amino acids.

This chain connects TRBV20-1 to TRBJ2-7; 11 positions match TRBD2. V shed 0 bases and J 3 bases; nucleotides not matched to a gene: 7. CDR1 and CDR2 (germline): DFQATT, SNEGSKA (reference sequence). This CDR3 region has 16 residues. The CDR3 sequence is CSAREYDGLAGYEQYF. CDR3 coding DNA: TGCAGTGCTAGAGAATATGACGGACTAGCGGGCTACGAGCAGTACTTC.

This clonotype was seen ten or more times. This chain links TRBV20-1 with TRBJ2-5, with 9 bases fitting TRBD1. J was trimmed by 2 bases and V by 4 bases; bases with no gene match: 2. Germline CDR1 is DFQATT and CDR2 is SNEGSKA (reference sequence). The CDR3 is 13 amino acids. CDR3 sequence: CSATGQGQETQYF. CDR3 nucleotides: TGCAGTGCTACGGGACAGGGTCAAGAGACCCAGTACTTC.

The chain joins TRBV6-2 or TRBV6-3 to TRBJ2-7; D remains ambiguous. The CDR3 loop spans 13 amino acids. V lost 1 base to trimming and J lost 0 bases, with 4 bases between them. The germline gives CDR1 MNHEY, CDR2 SVGEGT. CDR3 sequence (DNA): TGTGCCAGCAGTTACTGGTCCTCCTACGAGCAGTACTTC. This sequence encodes CASSYWSSYEQYF.